This T cell receptor beta chain appears in the sequencing data of a study of post-analysis software for immune sequencing data. Researchers reported that TCR beta cDNA libraries carried unique molecular identifiers. TCRdb processed the PCR reads anew with MiXCR; each CDR3 protein has one entry. The sample has over 700,000 distinct CDR3 sequences, 30% seen once; the top ten hold around 0.56%. This clonotype was counted a few times. Its antigen is unknown. Findings of the study overall: Patients with multiple sclerosis recorded significantly lower normalized Chao1 diversity than controls, the study found. TRBV5-6, TRBV5-1 and TRBV20-1 were among about 5 TRBV segments more frequent in patients than controls.

CDR3 length equals 13 residues. V lost 1 base and J lost 9, with 9 bases in between. Germline CDR1 reads SGHAT; CDR2 reads FQNNGV. The sequencing sample was made of blood. The V and J genes are TRBV11-2 and TRBJ2-2; D may be TRBD1 (6 bases). This TCR came from a girl between 5 and 17 years old with multiple sclerosis. CDR3 protein: CASSLVRGRELFF. CDR3 nucleotide sequence: TGTGCCAGCAGCTTAGTCAGGGGAAGGGAGCTGTTTTTT.